These 28 T cell receptor beta chains were sequenced from one sample in a study of T cells in Graves' hyperthyroidism and ophthalmopathy. What was amplified from RNA transcripts were TCR beta CDR3 regions. First-round RT-PCR with HTBI primers amplified the TCR CDR3 region. TCRdb recomputed calls from the multiplex PCR reads with MiXCR, one row per CDR3 protein. Here the sample spans hundreds of thousands of distinct CDR3 sequences, about 45% being singletons. The sequenced sample consisted of peripheral blood or thyroid tissue (not recorded which). These receptors were obtained from an adult man with Graves' disease, either hyperthyroidism or ophthalmopathy (not recorded which).

With regard to this clonotype: With a much larger clone just one base away, this may be a read error. This chain joins TRBV11-1 and TRBJ2-7, with a tentative D call TRBD1 (6 bases). Germline values: CDR1 SGHAT, CDR2 FQDESV (reference sequence). The CDR3 is 12 amino acids. This CDR3 is CASSLARGERYF. The CDR3 DNA sequence: TGTGCCAGCAGCTTAGCCAGGGGCGAGCGGTACTTC. Drawing the rest from reference TRBV11-1 and TRBJ2-7, the complete variable domain is EAEVAQSPRYKITEKSQAVAFWCDPISGHATLYWYRQILGQGPELLVQFQDESVVDDSQLPKDRFSAERLKGVDSTLKIQPAELGDSAMYLCASSLARGERYFGPGTRLTVT.

This clonotype was detected a few times. The CDR3, as DNA: TGTGCCATCAAGGGAGACAGGGGCGACACCGGGGAGCTGTTTTTT. It translates to CAIKGDRGDTGELFF. The rearrangement uses TRBV10-3 and TRBJ2-2; TRBD1 agrees at 8 bases. The trim removed 7 bases at V and 3 bases at J, leaving 7 bases unmatched. The CDR3 totals 15 residues. In germline, CDR1 is ENHRY, CDR2 SYGVKD.

The sample holds a few counts of this clonotype. J is TRBJ1-5 and V is TRBV5-8; a weak D match, TRBD1 (5 bases). Germline CDR1 is SGHTS and CDR2 is YDEGEE. The CDR3 is made up of 13 amino acids. The V gene lost 0 bases and the J gene lost 9 bases, with 10 bases spanning the gap. The DNA for the CDR3 is TGTGCCAGCAGCTTGGGTGGGGCTCGGCCCCAGCATTTT. This sequence encodes CASSLGGARPQHF.

This clonotype was picked up a small number of times. This chain joins TRBV19 and TRBJ1-2, with a weak D call TRBD1 (5 bases). This CDR3 region has 12 residues. Germline V CDR1 and CDR2: LNHDA, SQIVND (reference sequence). V lost 5 bases and J 5 bases, leaving 9 bases between the germline ends. The DNA for the CDR3 is TGTGCCAGTAGTCAGACAGCGTATGGCTACACCTTC. Amino acid sequence: CASSQTAYGYTF. The whole variable domain, filled in from reference TRBV19 and TRBJ1-2, reads DGGITQSPKYLFRKEGQNVTLSCEQNLNHDAMYWYRQDPGQGLRLIYYSQIVNDFQKGDIAEGYSVSREKKESFPLTVTSAQKNPTAFYLCASSQTAYGYTFGSGTRLTVV.

This clonotype was recorded a few times. The chain is built from TRBV20-1 and TRBJ2-5; no firm D call. Germline-derived CDR1 and CDR2 are DFQATT and SNEGSKA (reference sequence). The germline V and J ends were trimmed by 3 bases and 4 bases, with 15 bases remaining between them. This CDR3 is built from 14 residues. The CDR3 DNA reads as TGCAGTGCTAGTTCTCCATTTTCAGCAGAGACCCAGTACTTC. Translated: CSASSPFSAETQYF.

In regard to this clonotype: The conserved final phenylalanine or tryptophan is absent from the CDR3, which likely points to a read error. The DNA is left out, because the CDR3 cannot be placed on it with certainty; the CDR3 is given as TCRdb lists it. V and J are TRBV7-6 and TRBJ1-1. Germline CDR1 and CDR2: SGHVS and FNYEAQ. The CDR3 is 10 residues long, counting both termini. This CDR3 reads CASSLDGTNY.

About this clonotype: An end of the junction does not agree with germline; a read error may underlie this. V is TRBV7-4 and J is TRBJ2-5; the D gene is possibly TRBD2 (5 bases). The CDR3 covers 14 residues. Germline V gives CDR1 SGHVT, CDR2 SQSDAQ. The CDR3 sequence is CASTGTTHQGTQYF. In nucleotides, the CDR3 is TGTGCCAGCACGGGAACGACACACCAAGGGACCCAGTACTTC.

The chain has TRBV5-1 and TRBJ1-2; no clear D gene. Near its end, the DNA agrees better with TRBJ2-1, so the J call may be wrong. This CDR3 has 11 residues. CDR1 and CDR2 (germline): SGHRS, YFSETQ. CDR3 DNA: TGCGCCAGCAGCTTGGAAAATGAGCAGTTCTTC. Residues: CASSLENEQFF.

This clonotype was observed at least ten times. The chain has TRBV11-2 and TRBJ1-2; D perhaps matches TRBD1 (5 bases). The V end lost 1 base, the J end lost 7 bases, and 10 bases lay between the germline ends. Germline V lookup: CDR1 SGHAT, CDR2 FQNNGV. This CDR3 comprises 13 residues. DNA for the CDR3: TGTGCCAGCAGCTTAGGCAGGGATACTGGCTACACCTTC. Translated: CASSLGRDTGYTF.

This rearrangement joins TRBV7-6 to TRBJ2-7; 8 bases match TRBD2. Germline V gene sequence: CDR1 SGHVS, CDR2 FNYEAQ. Trimming removed 7 bases from V and 3 bases from J; junction bases left unmatched: 8. The CDR3 is made up of 14 amino acids. DNA for the CDR3: TGTGCCAGCACCCTCGTAGCGGGATTCTACGAGCAGTACTTC. Translating gives CASTLVAGFYEQYF.

The chain combines TRBV10-3 with TRBJ2-7; perhaps D is TRBD1 or TRBD2 (5 bases each). Germline V gene lookup returns CDR1 ENHRY and CDR2 SYGVKD. Trimming cost V 9 bases and J 6 bases, with 15 bases left between them. The CDR3 length is 12 residues. The CDR3 nucleotides are TGTGCCATTTTTGGGGGTAGGGTCGAGCAGTACTTC. Its translation is CAIFGGRVEQYF.

This clonotype was detected only a few times. V gene TRBV10-2 combines with J gene TRBJ1-2; no clear D. Deletions cut 2 bases from V and 6 bases from J, with 13 bases between. The germline gives CDR1 WSHSY, CDR2 SAAADI. This CDR3 contains 14 residues. In DNA form, the CDR3 reads TGCGCCAGCAGTGAGCTTGGGGATTCTAATGGCTACACCTTC. Amino acid sequence: CASSELGDSNGYTF.

This clonotype occurred a few times. This sequence joins TRBV7-8 and TRBJ1-2, with unresolved D. CDR1 and CDR2 from the germline V gene are SGHVS and FQNEAQ. V shed 8 bases and J shed 3 bases, with 16 bases lying between them. The CDR3 spans 14 residues. CDR3 in DNA: TGTGCCAGCTCACCTATCAAAGCGGACTATGGCTACACCTTC. As protein: CASSPIKADYGYTF. The entire variable domain, with the rest obtained from reference TRBV7-8 and TRBJ1-2, is as follows: GAGVSQSPRYKVAKRGQDVALRCDPISGHVSLFWYQQALGQGPEFLTYFQNEAQLDKSGLPSDRFFAERPEGSVSTLKIQRTQQEDSAVYLCASSPIKADYGYTFGSGTRLTVV.

The rearrangement joins TRBV13 to TRBJ1-1; 10 bases are a match to TRBD1. The CDR3 consists of 16 residues. Per the germline V gene, CDR1 is PRHDT and CDR2 is FYEKMQ (reference sequence). The V and J ends lost 7 bases and 3 bases, in that order; junction bases with no gene match: 11. CDR3 nucleotide sequence: TGTGCCAGCACTACTCGACAGGGGGCGGATGACACTGAAGCTTTCTTT. Translating it yields CASTTRQGADDTEAFF.

The genes are TRBV7-9 and TRBJ2-1; D is unclear. V was shortened by 3 bases and J by 4 bases, with 16 bases between the two germline ends. This CDR3 is 16 amino acids long. Looked up from germline, CDR1 is SEHNR and CDR2 is FQNEAQ (reference sequence). Here the CDR3 reads CASSLRWLPNYNEQFF. The CDR3 DNA follows: TGTGCCAGCAGCTTGCGGTGGCTACCGAATTACAATGAGCAGTTCTTC.

The chain combines TRBV7-3 with TRBJ1-2; the D gene is possibly TRBD1 (6 bases). Trimming removed 6 bases at V and 6 bases at J, with 11 bases between. This CDR3 is built from 12 residues. Per the germline V gene, CDR1 is SGHTA and CDR2 is FQGTGA. The CDR3 DNA is TGTGCCAGCAGTTATACAGGGAATGGCTACACCTTC. Translated, it gives CASSYTGNGYTF.

V gene TRBV7-8 combines with J gene TRBJ2-5; 11 positions match TRBD2. This CDR3 contains 15 residues. Looked up from germline, CDR1 is SGHVS and CDR2 is FQNEAQ. The CDR3 sequence is CARALAGARQETQYF. CDR3 in DNA: TGTGCTAGAGCACTAGCGGGAGCACGGCAAGAGACCCAGTACTTC.

This clonotype occurred many times. The genes are TRBV24-1 and TRBJ2-7, with TRBD1 matching over 12 bases. Germline V gene data show CDR1 as KGHDR and CDR2 as SFDVKD. The ends lost 3 bases at V and 5 bases at J; junction bases unmatched: 7. The CDR3 covers 16 residues. CDR3 in DNA: TGTGCCACCAGTGATACCGGGACAGGGGGCCTCGACGAGCAGTACTTC. The encoded protein is CATSDTGTGGLDEQYF.

In this sample, this clonotype turned up once. This sequence joins TRBV5-1 and TRBJ2-7, with a tentative D call TRBD1 (6 bases). CDR1 and CDR2 (germline): SGHRS, YFSETQ. Between the trimmed V and J ends, which lost 0 bases and 1 base, there was a span of 14 bases. This CDR3 spans 16 amino acids. The DNA for the CDR3 is TGCGCCAGCAGCTTGGGCCCCCAGGGGTCGTCCTACGAGCAGTACTTC. Translating gives CASSLGPQGSSYEQYF.

The V gene is TRBV10-3, the J gene TRBJ1-1; 10 bases are a match to TRBD1. V lost 10 bases to trimming and J lost 4 bases; unmatched junction nucleotides: 9. Germline lookup yields CDR1 ENHRY and CDR2 SYGVKD. This CDR3 is built from 14 residues. The CDR3 region has the DNA TGTGCCAGCAACACCGGGACAGGGGTCACTGAAGCTTTCTTT. This encodes CASNTGTGVTEAFF.

V gene TRBV7-3 combines with J gene TRBJ2-7; 8 bases agree with TRBD1. The CDR3 extends over 13 amino acids. J lost 4 bases, V lost 3 bases, and 2 bases had no gene match. Germline lookup yields CDR1 SGHTA and CDR2 FQGTGA. The CDR3 DNA is TGTGCCAGCAGCTTGGGACAGGAATACGAGCAGTACTTC. Translating it yields CASSLGQEYEQYF. The complete variable domain, with remaining parts taken from reference TRBV7-3 and TRBJ2-7, reads GAGVSQTPSNKVTEKGKYVELRCDPISGHTALYWYRQSLGQGPEFLIYFQGTGAADDSGLPNDRFFAVRPEGSVSTLKIQRTERGDSAVYLCASSLGQEYEQYFGPGTRLTVT.

This clonotype came up a few times. V gene TRBV29-1 combines with J gene TRBJ1-2; D is undetermined. Deletions cut 0 bases from V and 6 bases from J, with 8 bases between. CDR1 and CDR2 from the germline V gene are SQVTM and ANQGSEA. This CDR3 is built from 12 residues. The CDR3 DNA reads as TGCAGCGTTGAAGAAAACGGGGATGGCTACACCTTC. Its protein is CSVEENGDGYTF.

This clonotype has ten or more counts. The chain has TRBV25-1 and TRBJ2-5; 7 bases line up with TRBD1. With V trimmed by 6 bases and J by 5 bases, 6 bases remained unmatched. This CDR3 spans 13 amino acids. The germline CDR1 and CDR2 sequences are MGHDK and SYGVNS. CDR3 in amino acids: CASSPTGWETQYF. CDR3 nucleotides: TGTGCCAGCAGCCCGACAGGGTGGGAGACCCAGTACTTC.

The table lists this clonotype with a few counts. The chain has TRBV7-9 and TRBJ1-2; the match to TRBD1 covers 12 bases. V was pared by 1 base and J by 2 bases, with 8 bases of the junction left unmatched. Germline CDR1 reads SEHNR; CDR2 reads FQNEAQ (reference sequence). The CDR3 has 18 amino acids. The CDR3 DNA reads as TGTGCCAGCAGCTTAGGACGACCGGGACAGGGGGCCAACTATGGCTACACCTTC. As protein: CASSLGRPGQGANYGYTF.

The chain joins TRBV12-3 or TRBV12-4 to TRBJ1-4; perhaps TRBD1 as D (5 bases). This CDR3 spans 14 amino acids. V gave up 6 bases and J gave up 4 bases, with 12 bases separating them. The CDR3, as DNA: TGTGCCAGCAGGGACACAGGAGTTAATGAAAAACTGTTTTTT. This encodes CASRDTGVNEKLFF.

V is TRBV20-1 and J is TRBJ2-7; D not resolved. Trimming removed 0 bases from V and 3 bases from J, with 9 bases in between. Germline V gene lookup returns CDR1 DFQATT and CDR2 SNEGSKA (reference sequence). The CDR3 sequence is 13 residues long. The CDR3 here is CSARDRSVYEQYF. CDR3 in DNA: TGCAGTGCTAGAGACAGGTCTGTCTACGAGCAGTACTTC.

Here the CDR3 reads CASSARLATEQYF. In DNA form, the CDR3 reads TGTGCCAGCAGTGCTAGGTTGGCGACTGAGCAGTACTTC. The chain couples TRBV25-1 to TRBJ2-7; D ambiguous. V lost 4 bases and J lost 7, with 14 bases in between. The CDR3 is 13 amino acids. The germline V gene has CDR1 MGHDK and CDR2 SYGVNS.

The chain joins TRBV2 to TRBJ2-7; D gene ambiguous. The CDR3 is 12 amino acids. The V end was cut by 4 bases, the J end by 6 bases, with 10 bases between. Looked up from germline, CDR1 is SNHLY and CDR2 is FYNNEI. CDR3 loop: CASSVIGFEQYF. As DNA, the CDR3 is TGTGCCAGCAGTGTGATTGGGTTCGAGCAGTACTTC.